This TCR beta chain was recovered during a study of cytotoxic CD8 clonotypes in ibrutinib-treated CLL. This table comes from immunoSEQ multiplex PCR, and its TCRdb copy is limited to in-frame clones, with some not included. This sample has fewer than 150,000 clones, with roughly 80% found just once. The source was PBMCs, collected after 24 months of ibrutinib treatment. This sequence was found in a human donor with chronic lymphocytic leukemia.

The DNA of the CDR3 is TGTGCCAGCAGTTTGCAAGGGTACGGTCAGCCCCAGCATTTT. Translating gives CASSLQGYGQPQHF. The J gene is TRBJ1-5, the V gene TRBV27, with D unclear. This CDR3 contains 14 residues. Germline V gene sequence: CDR1 MNHEY, CDR2 SMNVEV (reference sequence). V was clipped by 3 bases and J by 6 bases, with 12 bases between them.